The 27 T cell receptor beta chains below were found in one sample sequenced in a study of cytomegalovirus exposure and HLA in healthy donors. This PCR relied on a set of 60 Vbeta primers and 13 Jbeta primers. Measured with immunoSEQ multiplex PCR; TCRdb has only the in-frame clones, and not every one. The sample shows under 200,000 clones, 80% to 85% of them seen only once. Sequencing was performed on PBMCs. These receptors were taken from a woman aged 18-35 years in good health and CMV-seronegative.

The chain employs TRBV5-1 and TRBJ2-5; D not certain. V was cut by 5 bases and J by 4 bases, with 12 bases left in between. Germline CDR1 and CDR2: SGHRS and YFSETQ. The length of the CDR3 is 13 residues. CDR3 residues: CASSPDNPETQYF. Here the CDR3 DNA reads TGCGCCAGCAGTCCCGACAACCCAGAGACCCAGTACTTC.

The CDR3 sequence is CAISPPSGINNEQFF. The DNA for the CDR3 is TGTGCCATCAGCCCGCCTAGCGGAATTAACAATGAGCAGTTCTTC. This rearrangement joins TRBV10-3 to TRBJ2-1; 7 nucleotides agree with TRBD2. This CDR3 region has 15 residues. With 6 bases clipped from V and 5 bases from J, the junction kept 10 bases outside the gene matches. The germline CDR1 and CDR2 sequences are ENHRY and SYGVKD.

This clone was seen only once. The chain is built from TRBV28 and TRBJ1-3; no firm D call. This CDR3 region has 17 residues. The V gene lost 2 bases and the J gene lost 0 bases, with 14 bases spanning the gap. The germline CDR1 and CDR2 sequences are MDHEN and SYDVKM. This CDR3 reads CASSLGSEGYSGNTIYF. The CDR3 DNA reads TGTGCCAGCAGTTTAGGATCCGAGGGCTACTCTGGAAACACCATATATTTT.

This chain uses TRBV27 with TRBJ2-7; maybe TRBD2 (6 bases). This CDR3 region has 16 residues. Germline V lookup: CDR1 MNHEY, CDR2 SMNVEV (reference sequence). Trimming removed 6 bases from V and 7 bases from J, with 25 bases in between. This CDR3 reads CASSEDSSVPSREQYV. Written as DNA, the CDR3 is TGTGCCAGCAGCGAAGATTCTAGCGTTCCCTCAAGGGAGCAGTACGTC.

The rearrangement joins TRBV4-1 to TRBJ2-3; TRBD1 is a possible D gene (6 bases). The V end lost 6 bases, the J end lost 0 bases, and 13 bases lay between the germline ends. Germline V gene sequence: CDR1 MGHRA, CDR2 YSYEKL. The CDR3 contains 15 residues. As DNA, the CDR3 is TGCGCCAGCAGTACGACAGGACCTAGCACAGATACGCAGTATTTT. Protein: CASSTTGPSTDTQYF.

The chain uses TRBV6-1 and TRBJ1-1, with D perhaps TRBD1 (6 bases). CDR1 is MNHNS, CDR2 SASEGT, per germline. The CDR3 spans 15 residues. V was shortened by 1 base and J by 0 bases, with 9 bases between the two germline ends. The CDR3 here is CASSEEDSLNTEAFF. The CDR3 nucleotides read TGTGCCAGCAGTGAAGAGGACAGCCTGAACACTGAAGCTTTCTTT.

As regards this clone: This sample also contains other DNA sequences that code for the same CDR3. The CDR3 sequence is CASSLLGSSYNEQFF. In DNA, the CDR3 is TGTGCCAGCAGTTTATTAGGGAGCTCCTACAATGAGCAGTTCTTC. The chain carries TRBV27 and TRBJ2-1, with TRBD2 as a possible D gene (5 bases). The germline V and J ends were trimmed by 1 base and 0 bases, with 7 bases remaining between them. Germline lookup yields CDR1 MNHEY and CDR2 SMNVEV (reference sequence). This CDR3 is 15 amino acids long.

The CDR3 is CASSPPGQGYEQFF. CDR3 nucleotides: TGTGCCAGCAGTCCCCCGGGACAGGGGTATGAGCAGTTCTTC. J is TRBJ2-1 and V is TRBV6-5; TRBD1 matches at 10 bases. The germline gives CDR1 MNHEY, CDR2 SVGAGI. The CDR3 sequence is 14 residues long. V lost 5 bases, J lost 8 bases, and 6 bases stayed unmatched.

The chain links TRBV11-2 to TRBJ2-6; TRBD1 aligns across 8 bases. Germline trimming cut 4 bases from V and 4 bases from J; bases unmatched to any gene: 12. Germline V gene data show CDR1 as SGHAT and CDR2 as FQNNGV. CDR3 length: 18 residues. CDR3 nucleotide sequence: TGTGCCAGCAGCTCGAAGGGACAGGACGTCGCCGGGGCCAACGTCCTGACTTTC. This translates into CASSSKGQDVAGANVLTF.

The V gene is TRBV7-9, the J gene TRBJ2-7, with 10 bases fitting TRBD1. The germline CDR1 and CDR2 sequences are SEHNR and FQNEAQ (reference sequence). J gave up 3 bases and V 5 bases, and 4 bases lay outside the gene matches. The CDR3 spans 14 residues. The CDR3 bases are TGTGCCAGCAGCAAAGGGACAGGGGACTACGAGCAGTACTTC. This sequence encodes CASSKGTGDYEQYF.

The count of this clone is one. The chain joins TRBV29-1 to TRBJ2-1; D call uncertain. V shed 4 bases and J shed 6 bases, with 7 bases lying between them. The CDR3 loop spans 11 amino acids. Germline loops: CDR1 SQVTM, CDR2 ANQGSEA. CDR3 in amino acids: CSVGGGNEQFF. The CDR3 nucleotides are TGCAGCGTTGGAGGTGGCAATGAGCAGTTCTTC.

The genes are TRBV19 and TRBJ2-7, with 9 bases matching TRBD1. Per the germline V gene, CDR1 is LNHDA and CDR2 is SQIVND (reference sequence). The ends lost 5 bases at V and 1 base at J; junction bases unmatched: 6. The CDR3 runs 15 residues. The DNA of the CDR3 is TGTGCCAGTAGTCCCGGGACAGGGTTTTCCTACGAGCAGTACTTC. It codes for CASSPGTGFSYEQYF.

CDR3 DNA sequence: TGTGCCTTCCTTTGGCATCCCTATGGCTACACCTTC. Translating it yields CAFLWHPYGYTF. This chain joins TRBV30 and TRBJ1-2; the D is unclear. CDR1 GTSNPN and CDR2 SVGIG come from the germline V gene (reference sequence). Trimming shortened V by 7 bases and J by 4 bases, and 13 bases separated the two germline ends. The CDR3 sequence is 12 residues long.

The chain recombines TRBV30 with TRBJ2-7; 7 nucleotides match TRBD2. From germline, CDR1 is GTSNPN and CDR2 SVGIG (reference sequence). Losses at the gene ends were 4 bases for V and 5 bases for J; bases not matched to a gene: 8. The CDR3 length is 13 residues. The CDR3 DNA sequence: TGTGCCTGGAACCGGGGACGGGGGGACGAGCAGTACTTC. This encodes CAWNRGRGDEQYF.

The rearrangement links TRBV4-1 to TRBJ1-4, with 8 nucleotides matching TRBD1. V shed 1 base, J shed 12 bases, and the junction held 4 bases outside the gene matches. The CDR3 loop spans 13 amino acids. Germline CDR1 MGHRA, CDR2 YSYEKL. DNA of the CDR3: TGCGCCAGCAGCCAAGTGGACAGGGAGGAACTGTTTTTT. Its translation: CASSQVDREELFF.

The CDR3 loop reads CASSRRVWTTNEKLFF. The CDR3 DNA reads as TGTGCCAGCAGCCGGAGGGTGTGGACAACTAATGAAAAACTGTTTTTT. V and J are TRBV28 and TRBJ1-4, with D hard to call. Germline CDR1 MDHEN, CDR2 SYDVKM. The CDR3 is 16 amino acids. V gave up 6 bases and J gave up 0 bases, with 14 bases separating them.

The rearrangement joins TRBV15 to TRBJ2-1; 12 nucleotides line up with TRBD2. The germline V gene encodes CDR1 LNHNV and CDR2 YYDKDF (reference sequence). The V and J ends lost 4 bases and 7 bases, in that order; junction bases with no gene match: 11. The CDR3 spans 17 residues. The CDR3 is CATSNGLAGGPRNEQFF. The CDR3 region has the DNA TGTGCCACCAGCAATGGGCTAGCGGGAGGGCCTAGAAATGAGCAGTTCTTC. The full variable domain, with the rest looked up from reference TRBV15 and TRBJ2-1, is DAMVIQNPRYQVTQFGKPVTLSCSQTLNHNVMYWYQQKSSQAPKLLFHYYDKDFNNEADTPDNFQSRRPNTSFCFLDIRSPGLGDTAMYLCATSNGLAGGPRNEQFFGPGTRLTVL.

As to this clone: The junction and the germline gene differ at one end; a read error may be behind it. The V and J genes are TRBV7-9 and TRBJ1-1; 8 positions agree with TRBD1. Germline CDR1 and CDR2: SEHNR and FQNEAQ (reference sequence). This CDR3 has 14 residues. CDR3 bases: TGTTCCAGCAGCTCACCGGGACAGGATTACGAAGCTTTCTTT. This gives the protein CSSSSPGQDYEAFF.

The chain carries TRBV2 and TRBJ2-1; tentative D call: TRBD2 (5 bases). V lost 6 bases, J lost 8 bases, and 32 bases lay in between. This CDR3 contains 19 residues. Per germline, CDR1 SNHLY and CDR2 FYNNEI. The CDR3 nucleotides are TGTGCCAGCAGCGAAAACGCCATCCCGGCGCGAGTTTTGAGGGATGAGCAGTTCTTC. This gives the protein CASSENAIPARVLRDEQFF. Complete variable domain (other parts from reference TRBV2 and TRBJ2-1): EPEVTQTPSHQVTQMGQEVILRCVPISNHLYFYWYRQILGQKVEFLVSFYNNEISEKSEIFDDQFSVERPDGSNFTLKIRSTKLEDSAMYFCASSENAIPARVLRDEQFFGPGTRLTVL.

V gene TRBV5-4 combines with J gene TRBJ2-3; TRBD2 might be the D (6 bases). Germline V gene sequence: CDR1 SGHNT, CDR2 YYREEE (reference sequence). This CDR3 spans 14 amino acids. V was trimmed by 2 bases and J by 4 bases, leaving 11 bases between them. The CDR3 nucleotides read TGTGCCAGCAGCTTCTCGGGGGACCCAGATACGCAGTATTTT. It is translated as CASSFSGDPDTQYF. Combining the CDR3 with reference TRBV5-4 and TRBJ2-3 gives the whole variable domain ETGVTQSPTHLIKTRGQQVTLRCSSQSGHNTVSWYQQALGQGPQFIFQYYREEENGRGNFPPRFSGLQFPNYSSELNVNALELDDSALYLCASSFSGDPDTQYFGPGTRLTVL.

This clone was detected only a few times. The chain is built from TRBV5-6 and TRBJ2-3; 14 bases are a match to TRBD2. Germline V CDR1 and CDR2: SGHDT, YYEEEE. V lost 5 bases to trimming and J lost 3 bases; unmatched junction nucleotides: 8. The CDR3 runs to 17 residues. The CDR3 DNA reads TGTGCCAGCAGTTCGGGACTAGCGGGAGTAGTGACAGATACGCAGTATTTT. It encodes CASSSGLAGVVTDTQYF.

This clone was seen a few times. The V call is TRBV2, the J call TRBJ2-2; a weak D match, TRBD2 (6 bases). V lost 7 bases and J lost 4, with 13 bases in between. The CDR3 extends over 14 amino acids. CDR1 is SNHLY, CDR2 FYNNEI, per germline. This chain's CDR3 is CASTSARLTGELFF. The CDR3 DNA is TGTGCCAGCACTAGCGCCAGACTCACCGGGGAGCTGTTTTTT.

This rearrangement joins TRBV4-2 to TRBJ1-1; no clear D gene. The CDR3 totals 13 residues. Trimming removed 4 bases from V and 11 bases from J, with 17 bases in between. CDR1 is LGHNA, CDR2 YNFKEQ, per germline. CDR3 in DNA: TGTGCCAGCAGCCGGGAGGCAACGGAGATCGCTTTCTTT. Translated: CASSREATEIAFF.

The chain uses TRBV4-3 and TRBJ2-3; 12 nucleotides align to TRBD2. Unmatched junction bases numbered 11, after V lost 4 bases and J lost 6 bases. CDR3 length: 17 residues. In germline, CDR1 is LGHNA, CDR2 YSLEER. The CDR3: CASSREDWTSGMDTQYF. CDR3 in DNA: TGCGCCAGCAGCCGCGAGGATTGGACTAGCGGGATGGATACGCAGTATTTT.

This sequence joins TRBV5-8 and TRBJ2-1, with 8 bases matching TRBD2. This CDR3 is 15 amino acids long. The ends lost 4 bases at V and 3 bases at J; junction bases unmatched: 6. Germline assignment: CDR1 SGHTS and CDR2 YDEGEE. The CDR3 reads CASSPGTRNYNEQFF. As DNA, the CDR3 is TGTGCCAGCAGCCCCGGGACTAGGAACTACAATGAGCAGTTCTTC.

The rearrangement links TRBV7-2 to TRBJ1-2; D remains ambiguous. The CDR3 totals 12 residues. V lost 2 bases to trimming and J lost 11 bases, with 12 bases between them. Germline-derived CDR1 and CDR2 are SGHTA and FQGNSA. The CDR3 DNA follows: TGTGCCAGCAGCTTAACGGGAGCCCGATACACCTTC. Residues: CASSLTGARYTF.

The V call is TRBV4-1, the J call TRBJ2-4; weak D call: TRBD2 (5 bases). This CDR3 spans 16 amino acids. The ends were cut back, 1 base at V and 0 bases at J, with 10 bases in the middle. Germline V gene data show CDR1 as MGHRA and CDR2 as YSYEKL. The DNA of the CDR3 is TGCGCCAGCAGCCAAGCCCCGGGAATAGCCAAAAACATTCAGTACTTC. This sequence encodes CASSQAPGIAKNIQYF.